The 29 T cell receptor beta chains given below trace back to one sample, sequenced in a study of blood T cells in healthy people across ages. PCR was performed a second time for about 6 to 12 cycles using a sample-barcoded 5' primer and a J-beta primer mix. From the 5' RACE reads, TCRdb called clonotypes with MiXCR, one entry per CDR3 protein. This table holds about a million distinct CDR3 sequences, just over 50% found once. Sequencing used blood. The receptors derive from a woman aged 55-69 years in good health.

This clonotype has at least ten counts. DNA of the CDR3: TGTGCCACCAAAGGGGGCTCCTATAATTCACCCCTCCACTTT. Protein: CATKGGSYNSPLHF. The V call is TRBV6-6, the J call TRBJ1-6; TRBD1 might be the D (6 bases). Trimming pared 10 bases from V and 0 bases from J, leaving 10 bases between. This CDR3 region has 14 residues. The germline V gene has CDR1 MNHNY and CDR2 SVGAGI (reference sequence).

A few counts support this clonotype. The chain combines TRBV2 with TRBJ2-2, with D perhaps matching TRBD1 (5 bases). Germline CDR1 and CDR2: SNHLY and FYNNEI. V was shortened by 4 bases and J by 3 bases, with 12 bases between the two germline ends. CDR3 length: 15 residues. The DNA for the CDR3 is TGTGCCAGCAGTGTTCGGCCAGGGTACACCGGGGAGCTGTTTTTT. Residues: CASSVRPGYTGELFF.

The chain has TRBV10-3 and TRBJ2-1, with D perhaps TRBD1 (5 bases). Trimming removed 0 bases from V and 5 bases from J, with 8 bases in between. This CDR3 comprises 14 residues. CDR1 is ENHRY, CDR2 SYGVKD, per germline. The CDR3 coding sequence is TGTGCCATCAGTGAGTCGGGGCACCACAATGAGCAGTTCTTC. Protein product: CAISESGHHNEQFF.

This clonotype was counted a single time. This CDR3 reads CASSVAGGINEQFF. DNA for the CDR3: TGTGCCAGCAGCGTAGCGGGAGGAATCAATGAGCAGTTCTTC. V and J are TRBV2 and TRBJ2-1, with 10 nucleotides matching TRBD2. Germline loops: CDR1 SNHLY, CDR2 FYNNEI. The CDR3 totals 14 residues. Losses at the gene ends were 6 bases for V and 6 bases for J; bases not matched to a gene: 5.

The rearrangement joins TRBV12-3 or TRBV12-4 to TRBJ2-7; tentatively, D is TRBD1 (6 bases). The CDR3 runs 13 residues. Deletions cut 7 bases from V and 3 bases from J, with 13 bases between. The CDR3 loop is CASNTGQNYEQYF. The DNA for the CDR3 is TGTGCCAGCAACACCGGACAGAACTACGAGCAGTACTTC.

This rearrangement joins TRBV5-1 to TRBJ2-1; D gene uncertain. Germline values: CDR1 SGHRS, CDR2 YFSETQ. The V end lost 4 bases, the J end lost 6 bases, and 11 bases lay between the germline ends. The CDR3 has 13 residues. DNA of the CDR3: TGCGCCAGCAGCGTCGGACGATTCAATGAGCAGTTCTTC. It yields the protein CASSVGRFNEQFF.

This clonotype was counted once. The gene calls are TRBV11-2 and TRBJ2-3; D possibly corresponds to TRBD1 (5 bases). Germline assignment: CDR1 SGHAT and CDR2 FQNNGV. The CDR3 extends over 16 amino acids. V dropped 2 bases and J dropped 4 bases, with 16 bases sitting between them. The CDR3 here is CASSLWSGRVPDTQYF. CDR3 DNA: TGTGCCAGCAGCTTATGGTCGGGCAGGGTACCAGATACGCAGTATTTT.

The CDR3 region is CASSERDRGGYTF. The CDR3 DNA follows: TGTGCCAGCAGTGAAAGGGACAGGGGTGGCTACACCTTC. The chain has TRBV6-1 and TRBJ1-2; TRBD1 matches 10 bases. The CDR3 runs 13 residues. The V segment lost 2 bases and the J segment 7 bases; nucleotides outside the gene matches: 1. In germline, CDR1 is MNHNS, CDR2 SASEGT.

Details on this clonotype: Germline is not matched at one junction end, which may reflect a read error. CDR3 DNA: TGTGCCAGCAGCCAAGGGGGGCAATTACGGACCTACGAGCGGTACTTC. Its translation is CASSQGGQLRTYERYF. The chain has TRBV3-1 and TRBJ2-7; TRBD1 might be the D (6 bases). The CDR3 totals 16 residues. Per the germline V gene, CDR1 is LGHDT and CDR2 is YNNKEL (reference sequence).

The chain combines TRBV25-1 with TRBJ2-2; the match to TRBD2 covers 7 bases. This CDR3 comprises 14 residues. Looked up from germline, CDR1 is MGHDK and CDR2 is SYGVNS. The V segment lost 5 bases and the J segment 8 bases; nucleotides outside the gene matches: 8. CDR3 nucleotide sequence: TGTGCCAGCAGTAAAGCGGGATCTTCTGGGGAGCTGTTTTTT. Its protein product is CASSKAGSSGELFF.

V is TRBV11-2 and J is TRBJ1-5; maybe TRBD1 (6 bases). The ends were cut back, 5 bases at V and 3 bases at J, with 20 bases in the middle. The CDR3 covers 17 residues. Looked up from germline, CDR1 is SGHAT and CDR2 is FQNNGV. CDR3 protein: CASSRGGAGGANQPQHF. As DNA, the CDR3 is TGTGCCAGCAGCAGGGGGGGAGCAGGAGGAGCCAATCAGCCCCAGCATTTT.

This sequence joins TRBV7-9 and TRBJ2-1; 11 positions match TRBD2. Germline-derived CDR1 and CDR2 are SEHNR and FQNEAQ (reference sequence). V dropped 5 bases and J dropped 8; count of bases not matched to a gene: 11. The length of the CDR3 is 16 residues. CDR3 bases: TGTGCCAGCAGCCCCCTGATGACTAGCGGGAAGGATGAGCAGTTCTTC. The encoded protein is CASSPLMTSGKDEQFF.

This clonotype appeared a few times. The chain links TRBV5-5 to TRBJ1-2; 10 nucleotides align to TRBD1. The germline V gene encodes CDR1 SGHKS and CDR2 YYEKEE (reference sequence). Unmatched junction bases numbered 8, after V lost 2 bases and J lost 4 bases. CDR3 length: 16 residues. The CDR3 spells CASSFIDRGLFYGYTF. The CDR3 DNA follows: TGTGCCAGCAGCTTCATCGACAGGGGGCTTTTCTATGGCTACACCTTC.

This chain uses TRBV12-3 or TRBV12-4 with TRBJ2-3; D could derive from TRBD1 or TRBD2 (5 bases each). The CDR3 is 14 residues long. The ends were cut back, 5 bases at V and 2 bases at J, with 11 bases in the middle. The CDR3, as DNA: TGTGCCAGCAGTCGGGACCTCAACACAGATACGCAGTATTTT. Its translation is CASSRDLNTDTQYF.

In DNA form, the CDR3 reads TGTGCCAGCAGGGACCCCGGGGACACCGGGGAGCTGTTTTTT. As protein: CASRDPGDTGELFF. The chain recombines TRBV9 with TRBJ2-2; D is perhaps TRBD2 (5 bases). V was pared by 5 bases and J by 3 bases, with 11 bases between. This CDR3 has 14 amino acids. The germline CDR1 and CDR2 sequences are SGDLS and YYNGEE.

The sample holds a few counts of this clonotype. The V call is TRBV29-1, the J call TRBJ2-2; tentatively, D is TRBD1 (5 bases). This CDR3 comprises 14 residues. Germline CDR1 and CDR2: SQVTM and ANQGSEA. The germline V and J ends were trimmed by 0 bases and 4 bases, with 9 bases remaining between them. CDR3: CSVEEGPLTGELFF. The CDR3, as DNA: TGCAGCGTTGAAGAGGGGCCTCTCACCGGGGAGCTGTTTTTT.

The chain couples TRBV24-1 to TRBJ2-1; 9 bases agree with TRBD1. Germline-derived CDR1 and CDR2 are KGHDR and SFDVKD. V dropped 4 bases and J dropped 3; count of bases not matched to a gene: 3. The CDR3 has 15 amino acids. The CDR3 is CATSDLTGGYNEQFF. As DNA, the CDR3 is TGTGCCACCAGTGACCTGACAGGGGGCTACAATGAGCAGTTCTTC.

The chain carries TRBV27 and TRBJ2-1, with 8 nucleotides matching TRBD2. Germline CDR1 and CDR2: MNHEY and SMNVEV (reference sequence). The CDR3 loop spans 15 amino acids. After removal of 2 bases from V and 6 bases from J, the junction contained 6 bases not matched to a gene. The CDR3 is CASSLGVAGTNEQFF. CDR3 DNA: TGTGCCAGCAGTTTAGGGGTAGCGGGGACCAATGAGCAGTTCTTC.

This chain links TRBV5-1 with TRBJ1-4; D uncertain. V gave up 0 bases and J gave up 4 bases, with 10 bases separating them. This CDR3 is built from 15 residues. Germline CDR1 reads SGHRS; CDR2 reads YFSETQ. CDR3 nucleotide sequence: TGCGCCAGCAGCTTGGATACGGTTGATAATGAAAAACTGTTTTTT. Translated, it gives CASSLDTVDNEKLFF. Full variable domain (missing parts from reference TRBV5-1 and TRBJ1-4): KAGVTQTPRYLIKTRGQQVTLSCSPISGHRSVSWYQQTPGQGLQFLFEYFSETQRNKGNFPGRFSGRQFSNSRSEMNVSTLELGDSALYLCASSLDTVDNEKLFFGSGTQLSVL.

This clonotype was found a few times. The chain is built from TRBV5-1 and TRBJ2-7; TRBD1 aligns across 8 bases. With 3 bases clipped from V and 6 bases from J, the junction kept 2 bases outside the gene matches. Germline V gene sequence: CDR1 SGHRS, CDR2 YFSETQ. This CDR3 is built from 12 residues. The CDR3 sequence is CASSSTGVEQYF. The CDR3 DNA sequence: TGCGCCAGCAGCTCGACAGGGGTCGAGCAGTACTTC.

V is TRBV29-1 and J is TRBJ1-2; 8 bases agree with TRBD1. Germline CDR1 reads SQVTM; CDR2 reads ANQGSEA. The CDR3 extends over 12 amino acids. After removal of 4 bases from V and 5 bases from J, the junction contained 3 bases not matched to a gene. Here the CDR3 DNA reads TGCAGCGTTGCGGGACAGGTGTATGGCTACACCTTC. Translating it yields CSVAGQVYGYTF. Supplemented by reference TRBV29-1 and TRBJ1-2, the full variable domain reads SAVISQKPSRDICQRGTSLTIQCQVDSQVTMMFWYRQQPGQSLTLIATANQGSEATYESGFVIDKFPISRPNLTFSTLTVSNMSPEDSSIYLCSVAGQVYGYTFGSGTRLTVV.

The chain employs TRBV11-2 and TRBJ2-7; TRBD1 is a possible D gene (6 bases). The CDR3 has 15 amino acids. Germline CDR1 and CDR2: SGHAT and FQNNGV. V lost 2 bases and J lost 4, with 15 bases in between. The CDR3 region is CASSLTDTGTYEQYF. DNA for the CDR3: TGTGCCAGCAGCTTAACGGACACCGGGACATACGAGCAGTACTTC. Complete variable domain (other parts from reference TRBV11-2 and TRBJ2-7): EAGVAQSPRYKIIEKRQSVAFWCNPISGHATLYWYQQILGQGPKLLIQFQNNGVVDDSQLPKDRFSAERLKGVDSTLKIQPAKLEDSAVYLCASSLTDTGTYEQYFGPGTRLTVT.

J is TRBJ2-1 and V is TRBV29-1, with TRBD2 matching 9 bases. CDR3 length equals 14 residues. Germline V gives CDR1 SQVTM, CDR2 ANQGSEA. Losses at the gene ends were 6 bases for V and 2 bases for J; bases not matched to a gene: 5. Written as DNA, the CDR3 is TGCAGCGTGCTAGCGGGAAGCACCTACAATGAGCAGTTCTTC. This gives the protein CSVLAGSTYNEQFF.

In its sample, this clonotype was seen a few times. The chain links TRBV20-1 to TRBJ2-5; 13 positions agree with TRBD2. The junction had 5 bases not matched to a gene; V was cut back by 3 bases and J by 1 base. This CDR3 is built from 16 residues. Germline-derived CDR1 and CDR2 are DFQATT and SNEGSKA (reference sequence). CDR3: CSASPWTSGSQETQYF. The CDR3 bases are TGCAGTGCTAGCCCTTGGACTAGCGGGAGCCAAGAGACCCAGTACTTC.

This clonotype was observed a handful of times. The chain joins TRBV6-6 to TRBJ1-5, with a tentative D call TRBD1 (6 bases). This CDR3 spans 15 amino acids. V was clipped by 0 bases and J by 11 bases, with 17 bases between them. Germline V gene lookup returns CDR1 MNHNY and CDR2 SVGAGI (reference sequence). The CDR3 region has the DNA TGTGCCAGCAGTTACTCGGTAGGGGGGTCTGGTGCCCAGCATTTT. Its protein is CASSYSVGGSGAQHF.

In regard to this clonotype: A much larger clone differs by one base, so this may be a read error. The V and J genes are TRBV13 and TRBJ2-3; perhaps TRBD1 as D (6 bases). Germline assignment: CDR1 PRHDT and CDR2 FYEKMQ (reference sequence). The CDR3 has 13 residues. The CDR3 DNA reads TGTGCCAGCAGCTTAGCTAGGACAGAGACGCAGTATTTT. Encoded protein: CASSLARTETQYF. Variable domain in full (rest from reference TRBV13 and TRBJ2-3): AAGVIQSPRHLIKEKRETATLKCYPIPRHDTVYWYQQGPGQDPQFLISFYEKMQSDKGSIPDRFSAQQFSDYHSELNMSSLELGDSALYFCASSLARTETQYFGPGTRLTVL.

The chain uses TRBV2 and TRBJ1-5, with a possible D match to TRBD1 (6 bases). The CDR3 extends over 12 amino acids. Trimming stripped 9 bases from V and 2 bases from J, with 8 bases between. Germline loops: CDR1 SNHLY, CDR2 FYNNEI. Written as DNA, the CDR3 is TGTGCCAGGGGGGCTGGCAATCAGCCCCAGCATTTT. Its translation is CARGAGNQPQHF.

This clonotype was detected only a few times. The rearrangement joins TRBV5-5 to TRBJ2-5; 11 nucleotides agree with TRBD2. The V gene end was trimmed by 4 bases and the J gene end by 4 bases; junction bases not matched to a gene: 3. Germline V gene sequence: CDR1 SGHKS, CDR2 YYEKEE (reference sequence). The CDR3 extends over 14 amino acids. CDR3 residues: CASSTTSGVETQYF. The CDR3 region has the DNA TGTGCCAGCAGCACGACTAGCGGGGTAGAGACCCAGTACTTC.

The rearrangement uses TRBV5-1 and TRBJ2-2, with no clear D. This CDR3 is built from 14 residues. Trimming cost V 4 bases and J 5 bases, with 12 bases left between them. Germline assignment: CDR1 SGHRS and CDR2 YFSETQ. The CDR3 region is CASSTGEATGELFF. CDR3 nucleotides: TGCGCCAGCAGCACTGGGGAAGCAACCGGGGAGCTGTTTTTT.